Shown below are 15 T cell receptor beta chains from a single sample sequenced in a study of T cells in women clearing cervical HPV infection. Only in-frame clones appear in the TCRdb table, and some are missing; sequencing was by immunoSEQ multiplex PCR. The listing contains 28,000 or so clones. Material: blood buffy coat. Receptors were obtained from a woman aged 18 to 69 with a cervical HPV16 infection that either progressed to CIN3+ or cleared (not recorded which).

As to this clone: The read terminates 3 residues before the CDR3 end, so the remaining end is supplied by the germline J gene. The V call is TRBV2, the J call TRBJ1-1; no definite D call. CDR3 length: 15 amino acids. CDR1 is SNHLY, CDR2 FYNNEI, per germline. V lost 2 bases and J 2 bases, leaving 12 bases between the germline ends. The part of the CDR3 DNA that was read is TGTGCCAGCAGTGAAAGGTTGAACAGAAACACTGAA. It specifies CASSERLNRNTE. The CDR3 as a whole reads CASSERLNRNTEAFF. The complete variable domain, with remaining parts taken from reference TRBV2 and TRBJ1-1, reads EPEVTQTPSHQVTQMGQEVILRCVPISNHLYFYWYRQILGQKVEFLVSFYNNEISEKSEIFDDQFSVERPDGSNFTLKIRSTKLEDSAMYFCASSERLNRNTEAFFGQGTRLTVV.

The CDR3 loop reads CASSQGTSGETQYF. The sequenced part of the CDR3 DNA is TGTGCCAGCAGCCAGGGGACTAGCGGAGAGACC. V gene TRBV7-9 combines with J gene TRBJ2-5, with 11 bases lining up with TRBD2. Read sequence stops 3 residues before the CDR3 end, and the germline J gene provides the missing end. The CDR3 loop spans 14 amino acids. Germline V gene data show CDR1 as SEHNR and CDR2 as FQNEAQ (reference sequence). V trimming: 5 bases; J trimming: 4 bases; junction bases outside the gene matches: 3.

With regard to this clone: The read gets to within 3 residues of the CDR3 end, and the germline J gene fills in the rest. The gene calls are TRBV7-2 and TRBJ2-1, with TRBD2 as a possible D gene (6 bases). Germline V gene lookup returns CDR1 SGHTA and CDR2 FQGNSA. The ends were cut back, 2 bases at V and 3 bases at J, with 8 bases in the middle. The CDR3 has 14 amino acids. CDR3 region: CASSLISGYNEQFF. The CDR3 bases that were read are TGTGCCAGCAGCTTAATTAGCGGCTACAATGAG.

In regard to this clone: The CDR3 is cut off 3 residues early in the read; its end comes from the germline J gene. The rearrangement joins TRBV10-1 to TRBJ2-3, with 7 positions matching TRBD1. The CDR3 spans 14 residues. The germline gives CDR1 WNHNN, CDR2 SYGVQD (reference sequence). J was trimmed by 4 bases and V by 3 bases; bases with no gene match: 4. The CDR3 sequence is CASSDKGAADTQYF. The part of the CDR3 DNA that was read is TGCGCCAGCAGTGATAAGGGGGCGGCAGATACG.

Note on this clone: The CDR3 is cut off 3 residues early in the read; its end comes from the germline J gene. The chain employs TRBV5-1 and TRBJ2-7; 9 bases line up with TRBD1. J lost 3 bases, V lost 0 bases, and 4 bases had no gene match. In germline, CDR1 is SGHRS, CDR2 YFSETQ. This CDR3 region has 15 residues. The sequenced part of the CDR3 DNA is TGCGCCAGCAGCTTGGGGGGGGACAGGGACTACGAG. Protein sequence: CASSLGGDRDYE. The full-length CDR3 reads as CASSLGGDRDYEQYF.

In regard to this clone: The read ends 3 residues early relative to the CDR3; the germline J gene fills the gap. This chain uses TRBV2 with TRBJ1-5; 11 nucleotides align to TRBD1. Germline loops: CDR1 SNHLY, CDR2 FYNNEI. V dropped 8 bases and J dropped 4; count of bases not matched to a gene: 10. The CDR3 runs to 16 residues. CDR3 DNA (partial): TGTGCCAGCGCCGGACAGGGGGCGGTTTGGAATCAGCCC. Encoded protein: CASAGQGAVWNQP. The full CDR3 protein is CASAGQGAVWNQPQHF. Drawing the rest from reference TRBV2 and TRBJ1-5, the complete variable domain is EPEVTQTPSHQVTQMGQEVILRCVPISNHLYFYWYRQILGQKVEFLVSFYNNEISEKSEIFDDQFSVERPDGSNFTLKIRSTKLEDSAMYFCASAGQGAVWNQPQHFGDGTRLSIL.

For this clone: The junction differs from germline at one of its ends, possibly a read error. CDR3 sequence reads: CASSGLAGTTYDYTF. The part of the CDR3 DNA that was read is TGTGCCAGTAGTGGTTTGGCGGGCACTACATATGAC. The rearrangement links TRBV19 to TRBJ1-2; D call uncertain. Coverage ceases 3 residues before the CDR3 finishes, and the germline J gene fills in the end. Germline CDR1 reads LNHDA; CDR2 reads SQIVND (reference sequence). This CDR3 comprises 15 residues.

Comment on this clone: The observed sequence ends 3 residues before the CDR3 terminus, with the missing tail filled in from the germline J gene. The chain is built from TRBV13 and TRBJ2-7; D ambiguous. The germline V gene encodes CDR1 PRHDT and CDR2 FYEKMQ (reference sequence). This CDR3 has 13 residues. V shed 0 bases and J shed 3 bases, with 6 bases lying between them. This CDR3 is CASSLGLLYEQYF. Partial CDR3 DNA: TGTGCCAGCAGCTTAGGCCTTCTCTACGAG.

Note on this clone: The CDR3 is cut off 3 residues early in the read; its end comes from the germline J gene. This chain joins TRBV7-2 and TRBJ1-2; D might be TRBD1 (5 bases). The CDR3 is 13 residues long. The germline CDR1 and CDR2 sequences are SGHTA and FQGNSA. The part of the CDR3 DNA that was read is TGTGCCAGCAGCTTACAGGGTTCACGCGAC. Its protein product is CASSLQGSRD. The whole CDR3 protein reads CASSLQGSRDYTF.

The chain's CDR3 is CASADLYSNQPQHF. The part of the CDR3 DNA that was read is TGTGCCAGCGCCGACTTATATAGCAATCAGCCC. V and J are TRBV19 and TRBJ1-5; no clear D. Read sequence stops 3 residues before the CDR3 end, and the germline J gene provides the missing end. The CDR3 spans 14 residues. V lost 9 bases and J lost 0, with 12 bases in between. Germline V lookup: CDR1 LNHDA, CDR2 SQIVND (reference sequence).

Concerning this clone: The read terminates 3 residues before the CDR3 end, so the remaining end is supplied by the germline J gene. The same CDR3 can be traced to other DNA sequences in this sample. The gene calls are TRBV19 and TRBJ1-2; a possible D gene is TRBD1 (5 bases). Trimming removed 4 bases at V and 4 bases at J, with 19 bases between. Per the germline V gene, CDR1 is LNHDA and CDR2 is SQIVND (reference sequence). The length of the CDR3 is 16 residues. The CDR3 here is CASSRKGAAPPYGYTF. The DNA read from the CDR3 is TGTGCCAGTAGTAGAAAAGGGGCCGCGCCCCCCTATGGC.

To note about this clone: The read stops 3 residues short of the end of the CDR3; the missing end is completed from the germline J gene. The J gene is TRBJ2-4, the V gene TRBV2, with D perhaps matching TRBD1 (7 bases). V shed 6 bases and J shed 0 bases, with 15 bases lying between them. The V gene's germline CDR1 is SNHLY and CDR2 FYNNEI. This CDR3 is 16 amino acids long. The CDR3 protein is CASRRGTARAKNIQYF. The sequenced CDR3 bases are TGTGCCAGCAGGCGCGGGACAGCAAGAGCCAAAAACATT.

CDR3 protein: CASSEGLGNTQYF. The CDR3 DNA, read in part, is TGTGCCAGCAGTGAAGGACTAGGTAATACG. The chain combines TRBV2 with TRBJ2-3; TRBD2 is a possible D gene (6 bases). The CDR3 end falls 3 residues outside the read, so it is completed with the germline J gene. The CDR3 totals 13 residues. V was shortened by 1 base and J by 7 bases, with 9 bases between the two germline ends. The germline gives CDR1 SNHLY, CDR2 FYNNEI.

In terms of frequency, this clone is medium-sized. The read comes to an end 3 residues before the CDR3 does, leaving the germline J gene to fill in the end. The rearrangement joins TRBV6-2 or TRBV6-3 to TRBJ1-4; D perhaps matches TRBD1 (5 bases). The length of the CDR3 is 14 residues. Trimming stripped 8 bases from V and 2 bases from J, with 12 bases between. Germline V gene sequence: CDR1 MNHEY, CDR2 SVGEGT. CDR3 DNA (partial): TGTGCCAGCGACGCGGGGACCACTAATGAAAAA. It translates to CASDAGTTNEK. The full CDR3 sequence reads CASDAGTTNEKLFF.

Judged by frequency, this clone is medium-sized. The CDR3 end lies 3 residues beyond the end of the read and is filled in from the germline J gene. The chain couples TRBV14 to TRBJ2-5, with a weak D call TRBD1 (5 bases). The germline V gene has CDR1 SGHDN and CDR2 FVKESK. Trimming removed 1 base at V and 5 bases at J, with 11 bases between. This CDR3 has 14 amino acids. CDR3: CASSQGTRPETQYF. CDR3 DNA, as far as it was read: TGTGCCAGCAGCCAAGGGACACGTCCTGAGACC.